These 13 T cell receptor beta chains were sequenced from one sample in a study of T cell changes during pregnancy in multiple sclerosis. Generated by immunoSEQ multiplex PCR, the TCRdb table keeps only in-frame clones and is missing some. Here the sample spans about 49,000 clones, 95% being singletons. The starting material was CD8+ T cells from peripheral blood mononuclear cells, obtained in the first trimester of pregnancy. These receptors all stem from a female donor with multiple sclerosis, enrolled in a pregnancy study.

This clone was seen only once. CDR3 region: CASSDGGTYGTDTQYF. The CDR3 bases are TGTGCCAGCAGCGACGGGGGAACATATGGAACAGATACGCAGTATTTT. The V call is TRBV9, the J call TRBJ2-3; D might be TRBD2 (6 bases). CDR3 length: 16 residues. V lost 3 bases and J lost 3, with 17 bases in between. The germline V gene has CDR1 SGDLS and CDR2 YYNGEE.

The chain employs TRBV5-5 and TRBJ1-1, with D possibly being TRBD1 (5 bases). Trimming cost V 0 bases and J 7 bases, with 10 bases left between them. This CDR3 contains 13 residues. CDR1 and CDR2 from the germline V gene are SGHKS and YYEKEE (reference sequence). The CDR3 bases are TGTGCCAGCAGCTTGGAGGGGTATCTTGAAGCTTTCTTT. It is translated as CASSLEGYLEAFF.

The chain uses TRBV5-8 and TRBJ2-5; D gene ambiguous. CDR1 is SGHTS and CDR2 is YDEGEE in the germline V gene. The CDR3 extends over 15 amino acids. Deletions cut 5 bases from V and 4 bases from J, with 18 bases between. The CDR3 is CASRRGQVELETQYF. As DNA, the CDR3 is TGTGCCAGCAGACGTGGGCAGGTCGAATTAGAGACCCAGTACTTC.

The chain joins TRBV5-1 to TRBJ1-5; 9 nucleotides line up with TRBD1. The junction had 8 bases not matched to a gene; V was cut back by 3 bases and J by 7 bases. This CDR3 region has 15 residues. In germline, CDR1 is SGHRS, CDR2 YFSETQ. CDR3 bases: TGCGCCAGCAGCTCAACAGGGGGCGAGTACCAGCCCCAGCATTTT. This gives the protein CASSSTGGEYQPQHF.

The CDR3 loop is CASRRGGYEQYF. In DNA form, the CDR3 reads TGTGCCAGCCGCCGGGGGGGGTACGAGCAGTACTTC. This chain connects TRBV6-5 to TRBJ2-7; 8 positions match TRBD2. The germline gives CDR1 MNHEY, CDR2 SVGAGI. The CDR3 runs to 12 residues. The V and J ends lost 8 bases and 4 bases, in that order; junction bases with no gene match: 4.

This chain connects TRBV5-1 to TRBJ2-6; 9 positions match TRBD1. In germline, CDR1 is SGHRS, CDR2 YFSETQ. The CDR3 contains 19 residues. After removal of 1 base from V and 0 bases from J, the junction contained 8 bases not matched to a gene. CDR3 residues: CASSLFGDRALSGANVLTF. The CDR3 nucleotides are TGCGCCAGCAGCTTGTTTGGGGACAGGGCCCTCTCTGGGGCCAACGTCCTGACTTTC. Based on the CDR3 plus reference TRBV5-1 and TRBJ2-6, the full variable domain is KAGVTQTPRYLIKTRGQQVTLSCSPISGHRSVSWYQQTPGQGLQFLFEYFSETQRNKGNFPGRFSGRQFSNSRSEMNVSTLELGDSALYLCASSLFGDRALSGANVLTFGAGSRLTVL.

The CDR3 reads CASSTDTGLGKETQYF. The DNA for the CDR3 is TGTGCCAGCAGCACCGACACGGGACTCGGAAAAGAGACCCAGTACTTC. The chain combines TRBV21-1 with TRBJ2-5; the D call TRBD2 from the table was never checked on the DNA. TRBV21-1 is noted as a pseudogene. This CDR3 spans 16 amino acids.

This chain links TRBV6-5 with TRBJ1-2, with 8 positions matching TRBD1. CDR1 MNHEY and CDR2 SVGAGI come from the germline V gene. V shed 5 bases, J shed 8 bases, and the junction held 7 bases outside the gene matches. The CDR3 is made up of 13 amino acids. The CDR3 nucleotides are TGTGCCAGCAGTCCGCAGGGGGCAGGAGGCTACACCTTC. Translated: CASSPQGAGGYTF.

The chain employs TRBV30 and TRBJ2-1; tentative D call: TRBD2 (6 bases). Germline V lookup: CDR1 GTSNPN, CDR2 SVGIG (reference sequence). The CDR3 sequence is 14 residues long. Deletions cut 5 bases from V and 0 bases from J, with 11 bases between. CDR3 DNA sequence: TGTGCCTGGGGGGACGGGAGCTCCTACAATGAGCAGTTCTTC. This encodes CAWGDGSSYNEQFF.

The chain links TRBV29-1 to TRBJ1-1; the D gene is possibly TRBD1 (5 bases). The CDR3 contains 13 residues. The V and J ends lost 5 bases and 3 bases respectively, with 13 bases between them. Germline assignment: CDR1 SQVTM and CDR2 ANQGSEA. CDR3 sequence (DNA): TGCAGCGTTCGGGTTGGAGGGGACACTGAAGCTTTCTTT. Its protein is CSVRVGGDTEAFF.

The chain couples TRBV19 to TRBJ1-5; D is possibly TRBD1 (6 bases). Germline V gives CDR1 LNHDA, CDR2 SQIVND (reference sequence). CDR3 length equals 14 residues. V lost 2 bases to trimming and J lost 11 bases, with 16 bases between them. The CDR3 loop is CASSISSGRGTQHF. The CDR3 DNA sequence: TGTGCCAGTAGTATAAGTTCGGGAAGGGGGACCCAGCATTTT.

The CDR3 DNA reads as TGTGCCAGCAGTCACCGAGGGACATATGGAGAGACCCAGTACTTC. It yields the protein CASSHRGTYGETQYF. J is TRBJ2-5 and V is TRBV27; weak D call: TRBD1 (6 bases). The CDR3 extends over 15 amino acids. V dropped 5 bases and J dropped 4 bases, with 17 bases sitting between them. CDR1 is MNHEY and CDR2 is SMNVEV in the germline V gene (reference sequence).

This CDR3 reads CASSIRTGDHEQYF. DNA of the CDR3: TGTGCCAGTAGTATCAGGACAGGGGACCACGAGCAGTACTTC. The J gene is TRBJ2-7, the V gene TRBV19, with 9 nucleotides matching TRBD1. V was pared by 3 bases and J by 5 bases, with 5 bases of the junction left unmatched. CDR3 length equals 14 residues. Germline CDR1 and CDR2: LNHDA and SQIVND (reference sequence).